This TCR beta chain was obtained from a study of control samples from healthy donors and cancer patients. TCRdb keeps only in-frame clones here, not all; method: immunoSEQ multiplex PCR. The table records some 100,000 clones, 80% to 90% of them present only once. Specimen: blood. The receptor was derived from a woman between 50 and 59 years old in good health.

The CDR3 coding sequence is TGTGCCAGCAGCCCCTCGGACAGTGGGACTGAAGCTTTCTTT. This sequence encodes CASSPSDSGTEAFF. The rearrangement links TRBV7-6 to TRBJ1-1, with D possibly matching TRBD1 (6 bases). CDR3 length: 14 residues. Germline loops: CDR1 SGHVS, CDR2 FNYEAQ. Trimming pared 5 bases from V and 5 bases from J, leaving 15 bases between.